Described below is a single TCR beta chain sequence and its context. Its antigen is not known. The data originate from a study of beta chain features in type 1 diabetes. As for the study in general: Cell yields, gender and age were similar in healthy donors and patients.

Expressed TCRB transcripts were sequenced because the isolated RNA had all been reverse transcribed beforehand. Using immunoSEQ multiplex PCR, the repertoire was profiled, and TCRdb retains in-frame clones only, with some absent. Altogether a few hundred thousand clones are present, 14% being singletons, with the ten largest covering about 0.018%. Points from the study as a whole: Significant though moderate, a shortening of TCRB CDR3s appeared in all four CD4+ subsets of Type 1 diabetes patients. Compared to healthy donors, patients appeared to have naive, central memory and Treg TCRB repertoires that were more alike.

This CDR3 comprises 13 residues. Germline CDR1 SQVTM, CDR2 ANQGSEA. V shed 6 bases, J shed 7 bases, and the junction held 6 bases outside the gene matches. The chain links TRBV29-1 to TRBJ1-6, with 7 nucleotides matching TRBD1. The source of this sequence is a man aged 25-40 years with type 1 diabetes. The specimen sequenced was naive CD4+ T cells from blood. CDR3 coding DNA: TGCAGCGTACGGACAGGCCTGAATTCACCCCTCCACTTT. The encoded protein is CSVRTGLNSPLHF.